The 9 T cell receptor beta chains below come from one sample, sequenced in a study of CD4 T cells in relation to SARS-CoV-2 and coronaviruses. Sequencing was performed with immunoSEQ multiplex PCR; in TCRdb, only in-frame clones are kept and a portion is missing. This table holds tens of thousands of clones, 75% to 85% found once. These receptors lack a known antigen. Sequencing was performed on memory CD4+ T cells from PBMCs, cultured in vitro. These receptors all come from an adult with COVID-19.

This sequence joins TRBV6-5 and TRBJ1-1; 8 nucleotides match TRBD1. The J segment lost 1 base and the V segment lost 6 bases, leaving 7 bases of the junction unmatched. The CDR3 loop spans 15 amino acids. CDR1 and CDR2 (germline): MNHEY, SVGAGI. The DNA of the CDR3 is TGTGCCAGCAGAGTAGTCGGGACAGGGAACACTGAAGCTTTCTTT. Its protein product is CASRVVGTGNTEAFF.

This rearrangement joins TRBV20-1 to TRBJ1-1; possible D gene TRBD1, 5 bases. The germline V and J ends were trimmed by 3 bases and 2 bases, with 10 bases remaining between them. From germline, CDR1 is DFQATT and CDR2 SNEGSKA (reference sequence). CDR3 size: 13 residues. The CDR3 region is CSASGGINTEAFF. CDR3 sequence (DNA): TGCAGTGCTAGTGGGGGGATTAACACTGAAGCTTTCTTT.

The genes are TRBV5-6 and TRBJ2-3; TRBD2 aligns across 7 bases. Germline loops: CDR1 SGHDT, CDR2 YYEEEE. The CDR3 length is 16 residues. Trimming removed 4 bases from V and 0 bases from J; junction bases left unmatched: 8. CDR3 coding DNA: TGTGCCAGCAGCGACCTACTAGCGTCTAGCACAGATACGCAGTATTTT. Translation: CASSDLLASSTDTQYF.

V usage is TRBV30 and J usage is TRBJ2-7, with D possibly being TRBD1 (6 bases). The CDR3 spans 16 residues. Trimming removed 3 bases at V and 4 bases at J, with 22 bases between. Germline V lookup: CDR1 GTSNPN, CDR2 SVGIG (reference sequence). This CDR3 reads CAWSNDRPIFSYEQYF. The CDR3, as DNA: TGTGCCTGGAGCAATGACAGGCCCATCTTCTCGTACGAGCAGTACTTC.

This clone has a single count. The CDR3 is CASGQGHGTDTQYF. CDR3 nucleotide sequence: TGCGCCAGCGGACAGGGTCATGGCACAGATACGCAGTATTTT. V usage is TRBV5-1 and J usage is TRBJ2-3, with TRBD1 identical over 8 bases. J lost 1 base, V lost 7 bases, and 5 bases had no gene match. This CDR3 is built from 14 residues. Germline V gives CDR1 SGHRS, CDR2 YFSETQ.

This chain links TRBV28 with TRBJ1-1; D gene ambiguous. V gave up 2 bases and J gave up 1 base, with 5 bases separating them. Germline V gene lookup returns CDR1 MDHEN and CDR2 SYDVKM. This CDR3 spans 13 amino acids. The CDR3 protein is CASSLRANTEAFF. The CDR3 coding sequence is TGTGCCAGCAGTTTACGGGCGAACACTGAAGCTTTCTTT.

This chain uses TRBV6-5 with TRBJ2-3, with D maybe TRBD1 (6 bases). The CDR3 has 15 residues. The germline V gene encodes CDR1 MNHEY and CDR2 SVGAGI. Deletions cut 5 bases from V and 6 bases from J, with 18 bases between. Here the CDR3 reads CASSPGTPPVDTQYF. CDR3 DNA sequence: TGTGCCAGCAGTCCCGGGACACCCCCTGTGGATACGCAGTATTTT.

The chain has TRBV6-5 and TRBJ2-5; D not certain. The V and J ends lost 6 bases and 5 bases respectively, with 10 bases between them. From germline, CDR1 is MNHEY and CDR2 SVGAGI. The CDR3 sequence is 12 residues long. The chain's CDR3 is CASSGPSETQYF. The DNA for the CDR3 is TGTGCCAGCAGCGGTCCAAGTGAGACCCAGTACTTC.

The chain recombines TRBV7-9 with TRBJ2-5; the D call may be TRBD1 or TRBD2 (5 bases each). V dropped 4 bases and J dropped 1 base, with 16 bases sitting between them. Per germline, CDR1 SEHNR and CDR2 FQNEAQ (reference sequence). The CDR3 consists of 16 residues. The CDR3 nucleotides are TGTGCCAGCAGCTACACCCCGTGGGGGTCCCAAGAGACCCAGTACTTC. Amino acid sequence: CASSYTPWGSQETQYF.